Below, 26 T cell receptor beta chains from the same sample are listed, as sequenced in a study of PD-L1 blockade in urothelial cancer. The data were produced by immunoSEQ multiplex PCR, yet TCRdb's version contains in-frame clones alone and is incomplete. This sample has some 53,000 clones, with 75% found just once. Noted time point: pretreatment peripheral blood. The starting material was PBMCs, obtained around atezolizumab (anti-PD-L1) treatment. The receptors were sampled from a man in his 70s with urothelial cancer.

The chain joins TRBV2 to TRBJ2-1; 14 nucleotides match TRBD2. Germline V CDR1 and CDR2: SNHLY, FYNNEI. CDR3 length equals 17 residues. V shed 5 bases and J 2 bases; nucleotides not matched to a gene: 5. CDR3 residues: CASSSGLAGGAYNEQFF. DNA of the CDR3: TGTGCCAGCAGTTCCGGACTAGCGGGGGGCGCCTACAATGAGCAGTTCTTC.

The chain recombines TRBV2 with TRBJ2-7; the match to TRBD2 covers 11 bases. V gave up 6 bases and J gave up 3 bases; unmatched junction bases: 10. The CDR3 loop spans 16 amino acids. Germline loops: CDR1 SNHLY, CDR2 FYNNEI. This chain's CDR3 is CASRGGGTSGIYEQYF. The CDR3 DNA reads TGTGCCAGCAGAGGGGGGGGGACTAGCGGAATCTACGAGCAGTACTTC.

This chain joins TRBV28 and TRBJ2-7, with 8 bases aligning to TRBD2. Germline V gene sequence: CDR1 MDHEN, CDR2 SYDVKM. The junction had 7 bases not matched to a gene; V was cut back by 5 bases and J by 4 bases. The CDR3 is made up of 14 amino acids. CDR3 sequence (DNA): TGTGCCAGCAGTGGGGGGACTAGTAGTTACGAGCAGTACTTC. It is translated as CASSGGTSSYEQYF.

The CDR3: CASSLEETQYF. The CDR3 bases are TGTGCCAGCAGCTTAGAGGAGACCCAGTACTTC. The chain combines TRBV28 with TRBJ2-5; D is unresolved. This CDR3 contains 11 residues. Germline V gives CDR1 MDHEN, CDR2 SYDVKM. V dropped 6 bases and J dropped 5 bases, with 7 bases sitting between them.

The CDR3 DNA reads TGTGCCAGCAGTTACTCGAACAGGGGAATTAACTATGGCTACACCTTC. Translation: CASSYSNRGINYGYTF. The rearrangement links TRBV6-5 to TRBJ1-2; TRBD1 agrees at 7 bases. CDR3 length: 16 amino acids. Unmatched junction bases numbered 5, after V lost 0 bases and J lost 1 base. Germline assignment: CDR1 MNHEY and CDR2 SVGAGI.

The V call is TRBV7-6, the J call TRBJ2-7, with D perhaps matching TRBD1 (6 bases). V lost 5 bases and J 5 bases, leaving 10 bases between the germline ends. Per the germline V gene, CDR1 is SGHVS and CDR2 is FNYEAQ. The CDR3 has 12 residues. The DNA for the CDR3 is TGTGCCAGCAGCCACAGGGCGGACGAGCAGTACTTC. It specifies CASSHRADEQYF.

This clone was found a few times. The V call is TRBV19, the J call TRBJ1-2; D unresolved. CDR3 length equals 13 residues. CDR1 is LNHDA and CDR2 is SQIVND in the germline V gene (reference sequence). The ends were cut back, 10 bases at V and 3 bases at J, with 15 bases in the middle. CDR3 coding DNA: TGTGCCACGAAGACTCGTTCTGACTATGGCTACACCTTC. This encodes CATKTRSDYGYTF.

This clone was seen at least ten times. The CDR3 loop reads CAWSKRQVSYGYTF. CDR3 DNA: TGTGCCTGGAGTAAACGACAGGTATCCTATGGCTACACCTTC. The chain has TRBV30 and TRBJ1-2, with D possibly TRBD1 on 6 matching bases. CDR1 and CDR2 (germline): GTSNPN, SVGIG (reference sequence). V shed 2 bases and J shed 4 bases, with 14 bases lying between them. CDR3 size: 14 residues.

J is TRBJ2-2 and V is TRBV2; D remains ambiguous. The CDR3 spans 14 residues. The V and J ends lost 4 bases and 2 bases respectively, with 8 bases between them. Germline V CDR1 and CDR2: SNHLY, FYNNEI. CDR3 DNA: TGTGCCAGCAGTGTATCGGTTAACACCGGGGAGCTGTTTTTT. Translating it yields CASSVSVNTGELFF.

This clone was recorded at least ten times. This chain connects TRBV28 to TRBJ2-7, with D possibly matching TRBD1 (6 bases). Germline V lookup: CDR1 MDHEN, CDR2 SYDVKM. The V end lost 5 bases, the J end lost 6 bases, and 11 bases lay between the germline ends. The CDR3 consists of 12 residues. CDR3 nucleotide sequence: TGTGCCAGCAGTGCACAGGGCGGCGAGCAGTACTTC. This translates into CASSAQGGEQYF.

This chain joins TRBV19 and TRBJ1-1; D gene unclear. The V end was cut by 5 bases, the J end by 2 bases, with 12 bases between. Germline CDR1 is LNHDA and CDR2 is SQIVND (reference sequence). The CDR3 covers 14 residues. The CDR3 region is CASSAAYLNTEAFF. CDR3 DNA: TGTGCCAGTAGTGCTGCCTACTTAAACACTGAAGCTTTCTTT.

This clone was seen only a few times. This sequence joins TRBV12-5 and TRBJ2-7, with 12 positions matching TRBD1. Germline trimming cut 6 bases from V and 5 bases from J; bases unmatched to any gene: 5. CDR3 length: 14 residues. Looked up from germline, CDR1 is LGHNT and CDR2 is FRNRAP. This chain's CDR3 is CASGLGQGANEQYF. The CDR3, as DNA: TGTGCTAGTGGCCTGGGACAGGGGGCGAACGAGCAGTACTTC.

J is TRBJ2-3 and V is TRBV7-2; TRBD1 agrees at 10 bases. The trim removed 4 bases at V and 1 base at J, leaving 2 bases unmatched. Germline CDR1 is SGHTA and CDR2 is FQGNSA. The CDR3 sequence is 15 residues long. In DNA form, the CDR3 reads TGTGCCAGCAGCTCGGACAGGGGGGGCACAGATACGCAGTATTTT. The encoded protein is CASSSDRGGTDTQYF.

V gene TRBV28 combines with J gene TRBJ1-1; maybe TRBD1 (5 bases). CDR1 is MDHEN, CDR2 SYDVKM, per germline. Trimming stripped 3 bases from V and 0 bases from J, with 11 bases between. This CDR3 has 15 amino acids. The CDR3 loop reads CASSLGGAMNTEAFF. The CDR3 region has the DNA TGTGCCAGCAGTTTGGGCGGGGCTATGAACACTGAAGCTTTCTTT.

This chain joins TRBV7-9 and TRBJ1-5; 7 bases match TRBD1. This CDR3 spans 14 amino acids. V dropped 4 bases and J dropped 4; count of bases not matched to a gene: 4. From germline, CDR1 is SEHNR and CDR2 FQNEAQ (reference sequence). The chain's CDR3 is CASSSGQVNQPQHF. CDR3 sequence (DNA): TGTGCCAGCAGCTCAGGACAGGTAAATCAGCCCCAGCATTTT.

V usage is TRBV11-3 and J usage is TRBJ2-7, with 10 bases matching TRBD1. The V gene end was trimmed by 5 bases and the J gene end by 7 bases; junction bases not matched to a gene: 11. The V gene's germline CDR1 is SGHNT and CDR2 YENEEA. This CDR3 has 15 amino acids. The CDR3 spells CASSQRQGATPEQYF. The CDR3 nucleotides are TGTGCCAGCAGCCAAAGACAGGGGGCAACCCCTGAGCAGTACTTC. Full variable domain (remainder filled in from reference TRBV11-3 and TRBJ2-7): EAGVVQSPRYKIIEKKQPVAFWCNPISGHNTLYWYLQNLGQGPELLIRYENEEAVDDSQLPKDRFSAERLKGVDSTLKIQPAELGDSAVYLCASSQRQGATPEQYFGPGTRLTVT.

V usage is TRBV6-5 and J usage is TRBJ1-2; the D is unclear. In germline, CDR1 is MNHEY, CDR2 SVGAGI. Between the trimmed V and J ends, which lost 5 bases and 2 bases, there was a span of 9 bases. This CDR3 is 13 amino acids long. The CDR3 coding sequence is TGTGCCAGCAGTCCTCGACTGAACTATGGCTACACCTTC. Protein: CASSPRLNYGYTF.

The chain couples TRBV7-9 to TRBJ1-4; D is unresolved. The CDR3 has 15 amino acids. CDR1 and CDR2 from the germline V gene are SEHNR and FQNEAQ (reference sequence). Trimming pared 2 bases from V and 6 bases from J, leaving 13 bases between. CDR3 nucleotide sequence: TGTGCCAGCAGCTTACGAGGGAATCGCGATGAAAAACTGTTTTTT. This translates into CASSLRGNRDEKLFF. Based on the CDR3 plus reference TRBV7-9 and TRBJ1-4, the full variable domain is DTGVSQNPRHKITKRGQNVTFRCDPISEHNRLYWYRQTLGQGPEFLTYFQNEAQLEKSRLLSDRFSAERPKGSFSTLEIQRTEQGDSAMYLCASSLRGNRDEKLFFGSGTQLSVL.

The chain joins TRBV6-5 to TRBJ2-7; TRBD1 matches at 10 bases. The CDR3 is made up of 12 amino acids. The germline V gene has CDR1 MNHEY and CDR2 SVGAGI. J gave up 5 bases and V 6 bases, and 1 base lay outside the gene matches. The DNA of the CDR3 is TGTGCCAGCAGGGGGACAGGGGACGAGCAGTACTTC. It codes for CASRGTGDEQYF.

V and J are TRBV7-6 and TRBJ2-7, with 11 bases fitting TRBD1. This CDR3 has 17 residues. V shed 5 bases and J 4 bases; nucleotides not matched to a gene: 13. Germline V gene lookup returns CDR1 SGHVS and CDR2 FNYEAQ. CDR3 in amino acids: CASSPAGAGTGGYEQYF. CDR3 nucleotides: TGTGCCAGCAGCCCCGCCGGGGCCGGGACAGGGGGATACGAGCAGTACTTC.

This clone was found a few times. This chain uses TRBV5-1 with TRBJ2-3; a weak D match, TRBD1 (6 bases). The germline CDR1 and CDR2 sequences are SGHRS and YFSETQ. Deletions cut 0 bases from V and 4 bases from J, with 12 bases between. The CDR3 loop spans 15 amino acids. The CDR3 nucleotides are TGCGCCAGCAGCTTGGTCCTACAGGGCGCAGATACGCAGTATTTT. It encodes CASSLVLQGADTQYF.

This chain joins TRBV15 and TRBJ2-5; TRBD2 aligns across 9 bases. Looked up from germline, CDR1 is LNHNV and CDR2 is YYDKDF (reference sequence). V shed 8 bases and J 4 bases; nucleotides not matched to a gene: 14. The CDR3 has 16 amino acids. The CDR3 is CATDLAGSTPVETQYF. The CDR3 coding sequence is TGTGCCACCGATCTAGCGGGGTCCACCCCGGTAGAGACCCAGTACTTC.

The V call is TRBV27, the J call TRBJ2-1; 8 bases are a match to TRBD1. V trimming: 0 bases; J trimming: 7 bases; junction bases outside the gene matches: 8. CDR1 MNHEY and CDR2 SMNVEV come from the germline V gene (reference sequence). The CDR3 covers 16 residues. CDR3 in DNA: TGTGCCAGCAGTTTATCTGAAGTCAGGGGGCGGAATGAGCAGTTCTTC. It encodes CASSLSEVRGRNEQFF.

J is TRBJ1-2 and V is TRBV19; 10 bases align to TRBD1. Germline-derived CDR1 and CDR2 are LNHDA and SQIVND (reference sequence). After removal of 10 bases from V and 8 bases from J, the junction contained 10 bases not matched to a gene. This CDR3 contains 13 residues. The CDR3 nucleotides are TGTGCCACCCTGGGACAGGGGAACCGAGGCTACACCTTC. Amino acids: CATLGQGNRGYTF.

The chain has TRBV29-1 and TRBJ2-1; TRBD1 agrees at 7 bases. The CDR3 length is 14 residues. Trimming took 2 bases from V and 12 from J; bases not matched to a gene: 13. CDR1 is SQVTM and CDR2 is ANQGSEA in the germline V gene. CDR3 sequence (DNA): TGCAGCGTTGAAATCGACAGGAGCAGACAGGGGCAGTTCTTC. The encoded protein is CSVEIDRSRQGQFF.

The rearrangement joins TRBV28 to TRBJ1-2; 9 bases align to TRBD1. CDR3 length: 16 residues. J was trimmed by 4 bases and V by 1 base; bases with no gene match: 7. From germline, CDR1 is MDHEN and CDR2 SYDVKM. CDR3 sequence reads: CASSLFHRGQGYGYTF. CDR3 bases: TGTGCCAGCAGTTTATTCCACAGGGGGCAGGGCTATGGCTACACCTTC.